This TCR beta chain was captured by sequencing in a study of Tregs in tolerant kidney transplant recipients. Across the study: Recipients received nonmyeloablative bone marrow transplants from related graft donors, with transient mixed chimerism. Study-wide points: Donor-specific Treg expansion exceeded global Treg expansion in tolerant patients, suggesting antigen drive.

Measured with immunoSEQ multiplex PCR; TCRdb has only the in-frame clones, and not every one. The listing records roughly 48,000 clones. From germline, CDR1 is SNHLY and CDR2 FYNNEI. This CDR3 contains 14 residues. The junction had 7 bases not matched to a gene; V was cut back by 5 bases and J by 7 bases. Thawed PBMCs were FACS-sorted into unstimulated CD4+CD25+CD127- regulatory T cells, CD4+CD25- non-regulatory cells, CD4 and CD8 cells. Points on this clone: The antigen is not known. The read terminates 3 residues before the CDR3 end, so the remaining end is supplied by the germline J gene.

The V call is TRBV2, the J call TRBJ2-1; 8 nucleotides agree with TRBD2. The TCR comes from a human donor who received a combined kidney and bone marrow transplant. This specimen consisted of CD4+ T cells from blood, obtained before the transplant. This CDR3 is CASSRGRGGNEQFF. The CDR3 DNA, read in part, is TGTGCCAGCAGTCGAGGACGGGGGGGAAATGAG.